This T cell receptor (beta chain) comes out of a study of beta chain features in type 1 diabetes. Study results and limitations: Amplification by PCR could prefer shorter templates, with the same effect in patients and controls. VDJ junctions sequenced from type 1 diabetes patients showed fewer insertions and more deletions.

In this sample, this clone turned up many times. Its antigen remains unknown. The authors reverse transcribed all of the isolated RNA, so sequencing captured expressed TCRB transcripts. Data came from immunoSEQ multiplex PCR; TCRdb stores just in-frame clones and leaves some out. The data contain about 320,000 clones, roughly 15% of them singletons. Germline-derived CDR1 and CDR2 are WSHSY and SAAADI. Trimming left V 1 base short and J 3 bases short, with 10 bases between. The CDR3 is 15 residues long. The material sequenced was central memory CD4+ T cells from blood. This TCR derives from a man aged 30 to 39 in good health. The chain has TRBV10-2 and TRBJ2-1; D might be TRBD2 (5 bases). The CDR3 spells CASSELGLGYNEQFF. The CDR3 DNA follows: TGCGCCAGCAGTGAGTTAGGACTTGGCTACAATGAGCAGTTCTTC.